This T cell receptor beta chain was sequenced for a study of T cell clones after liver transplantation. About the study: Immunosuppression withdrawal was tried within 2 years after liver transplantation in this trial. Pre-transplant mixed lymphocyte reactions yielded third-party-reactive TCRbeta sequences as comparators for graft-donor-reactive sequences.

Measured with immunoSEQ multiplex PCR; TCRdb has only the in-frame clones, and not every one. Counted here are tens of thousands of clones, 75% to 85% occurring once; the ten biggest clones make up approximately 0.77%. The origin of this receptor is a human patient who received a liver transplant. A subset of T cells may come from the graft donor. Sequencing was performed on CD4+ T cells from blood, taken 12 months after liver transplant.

The chain's CDR3 is CASSYSRNTEAFF. DNA for the CDR3: TGTGCCAGCAGTTACTCCAGGAACACTGAAGCTTTCTTT. This rearrangement joins TRBV2 to TRBJ1-1; D remains unclear. Trimming removed 5 bases at V and 1 base at J, with 8 bases between. This CDR3 spans 13 amino acids. The germline V gene has CDR1 SNHLY and CDR2 FYNNEI.